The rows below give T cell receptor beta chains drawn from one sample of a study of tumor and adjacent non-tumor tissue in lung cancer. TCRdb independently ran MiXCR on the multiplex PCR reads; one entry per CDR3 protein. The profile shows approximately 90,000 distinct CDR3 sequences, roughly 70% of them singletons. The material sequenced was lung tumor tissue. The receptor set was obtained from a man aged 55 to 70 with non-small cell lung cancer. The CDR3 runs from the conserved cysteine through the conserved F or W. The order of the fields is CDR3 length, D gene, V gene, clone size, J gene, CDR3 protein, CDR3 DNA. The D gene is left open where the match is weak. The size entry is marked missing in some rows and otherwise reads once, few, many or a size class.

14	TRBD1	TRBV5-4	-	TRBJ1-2	CASSVDQGADGYTF	TGTGCCAGCAGCGTCGACCAGGGGGCAGATGGTTACACCTTC
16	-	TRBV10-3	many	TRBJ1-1	CAISESGGWSWTEAFF	TGTGCCATCAGTGAGTCGGGGGGATGGTCGTGGACTGAAGCTTTCTTT
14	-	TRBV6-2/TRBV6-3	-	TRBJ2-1	CASSFLEVSNGQFF	TGTGCCAGCAGTTTCTTAGAGGTGTCCAATGGGCAGTTCTTC
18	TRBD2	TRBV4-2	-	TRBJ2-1	CASSHLLRLAGEANEQFF	TGTGCAAGCAGCCATCTTCTTCGACTAGCGGGAGAAGCAAATGAGCAGTTCTTC
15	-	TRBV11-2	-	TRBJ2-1	CASSLSANGRYGQFF	TGTGCCAGCAGCTTATCGGCTAACGGGAGATATGGGCAGTTCTTC
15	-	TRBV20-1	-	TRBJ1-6	CSARPPDRGNSPLHF	TGCAGTGCTAGACCCCCTGACAGAGGAAATTCACCACTCCACTTT
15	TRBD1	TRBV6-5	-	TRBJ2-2	CASRSGTVDTGELFF	TGTGCCAGCAGGTCCGGGACAGTGGACACTGGGGAGTTGTTTTTT
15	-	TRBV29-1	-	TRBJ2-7	CSVLGPRRGLHEQYF	TGCAGCGTTCTTGGGCCGCGACGGGGACTCCACGAGCAGTACTTC
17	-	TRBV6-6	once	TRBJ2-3	CASRPFRDTVGTDTQYF	TGTGCCAGCAGGCCATTCCGGGACACGGTGGGCACAGATACGCAGTATTTT
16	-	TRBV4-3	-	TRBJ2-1	CAISQDLGGSYNEQFF	TGCGCCATCAGCCAAGATCTTGGGGGAAGCTACAATGAACAGTTCTTC
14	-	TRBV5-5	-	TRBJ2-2	CASSFNGNTGELFF	TGTGCCAGCAGCTTCAACGGAAACACCGGGGAGCTGTTTTTT
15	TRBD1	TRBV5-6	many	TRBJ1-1	CASSATDRGKTEAFF	TGTGCCAGCAGCGCCACGGACAGGGGTAAGACTGAAGCTTTCTTT
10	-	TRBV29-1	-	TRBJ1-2	CSVDLMGYTF	TGCAGCGTTGACCTGATGGGTTACACCTTT
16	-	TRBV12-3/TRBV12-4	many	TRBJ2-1	CASSLEVSVPYNEQFF	TGTGCCAGCAGTTTAGAGGTCAGTGTACCGTACAATGAGCAGTTCTTC
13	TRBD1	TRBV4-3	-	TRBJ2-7	CTSSYDRGYEQYF	TGCACCAGCAGCTACGACAGGGGCTACGAGCAGTACTTC
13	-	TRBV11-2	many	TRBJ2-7	CASSALQLYEQYF	TGTGCCAGCAGCGCCTTACAATTATACGAGCAGTACTTC
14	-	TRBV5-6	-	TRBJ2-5	CANSLKGGGETQYF	TGTGCCAACAGCTTGAAGGGTGGAGGAGAGACCCAGTACTTC
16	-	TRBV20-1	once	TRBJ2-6	CSASNWGPSGATVLTF	TGCAGTGCCTCCAATTGGGGGCCCTCTGGGGCCACCGTCCTGACTTTC
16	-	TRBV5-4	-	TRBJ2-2	CARSLEAGANMGELFF	TGTGCCAGAAGCTTGGAAGCAGGGGCGAACATGGGGGAGCTGTTTTTT
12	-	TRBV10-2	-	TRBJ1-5	CASSREGQPQHF	TGCGCCAGCAGCAGGGAGGGGCAGCCCCAGCATTTT
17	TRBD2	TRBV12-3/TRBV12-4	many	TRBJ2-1	CASSPGLAGPRYNEQFF	TGTGCCAGCAGTCCGGGACTAGCGGGGCCCCGATACAATGAGCAGTTCTTC
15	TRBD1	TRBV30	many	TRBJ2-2	CAWRHRDRGTGELFF	TGTGCCTGGAGACACCGGGACAGGGGAACCGGGGAGCTGTTTTTT
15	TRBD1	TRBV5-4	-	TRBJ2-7	CASSTDRGYSYEQYF	TGTGCCAGCAGCACGGACAGGGGGTACTCCTACGAGCAGTACTTC
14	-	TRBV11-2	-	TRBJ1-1	CASSSRMGNTEAFF	TGTGCCAGCAGCTCACGAATGGGGAACACTGAAGCTTTCTTT
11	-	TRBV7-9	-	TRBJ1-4	CATRIPGPGAF	TGTGCCACCAGAATTCCAGGGCCAGGGGCGTTT
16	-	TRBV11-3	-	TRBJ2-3	CASSSAPQDFTDTQYF	TGTGCCAGCAGCTCGGCCCCCCAGGATTTCACAGATACGCAGTATTTT
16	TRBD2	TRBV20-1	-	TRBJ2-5	CSVLVAGGSGKETQYF	TGCAGTGTGCTTGTAGCGGGAGGTTCGGGAAAAGAGACCCAGTACTTC
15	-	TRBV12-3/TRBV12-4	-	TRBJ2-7	CASSFDTDPPYEQYF	TGTGCCAGCAGTTTCGACACCGACCCACCCTACGAGCAGTACTTC
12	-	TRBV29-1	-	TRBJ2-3	CSVDESTDTQYF	TGCAGCGTAGACGAGAGCACAGATACGCAGTACTTT
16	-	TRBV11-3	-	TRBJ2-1	CASSLGTIRPWDEQFF	TGTGCCAGCAGCTTAGGGACTATCAGACCCTGGGATGAGCAGTTCTTC